The T cell receptor beta chain under discussion was sequenced for a study of cytomegalovirus exposure and HLA in healthy donors. The CDR3 is made up of 15 amino acids. Trimming removed 3 bases at V and 4 bases at J, with 13 bases between. From germline, CDR1 is KGHSH and CDR2 LQKENI. Primers included in the PCR were 60 Vbeta and 13 Jbeta primers. Assay used: immunoSEQ multiplex PCR; TCRdb lists only in-frame clones, some missing. The data contain about 150,000 clones, roughly 80% of them singletons. The chain links TRBV18 to TRBJ2-1, with D tentatively TRBD2 (5 bases). The TCR originated in a male donor in good health and CMV-seronegative. Sample: PBMCs. The CDR3 DNA follows: TGTGCCAGCTCACCCATAGATTCGGGATACAATGAGCAGTTCTTC. As protein: CASSPIDSGYNEQFF.